These 15 T cell receptor beta chains came from one sample sequenced in a study of cytomegalovirus exposure and HLA in healthy donors. PCR involved 60 Vbeta and 13 Jbeta primers. The method was immunoSEQ multiplex PCR; TCRdb's version includes in-frame clones alone and lacks a portion of them. The sample comprises fewer than 110,000 clones, around 77% of which are singletons, and roughly 3.9% rests with the top ten. Sequencing was carried out using PBMCs. The receptors come from a male donor in good health and CMV-seronegative.

This rearrangement joins TRBV5-8 to TRBJ2-3, with a possible D match to TRBD2 (5 bases). Germline CDR1 is SGHTS and CDR2 is YDEGEE. V was shortened by 0 bases and J by 2 bases, with 16 bases between the two germline ends. This CDR3 is built from 17 residues. CDR3 bases: TGTGCCAGCAGCTTGGACCTACGGCGGGCTTTCACAGATACGCAGTATTTT. It encodes CASSLDLRRAFTDTQYF.

V gene TRBV7-3 combines with J gene TRBJ1-2; 7 positions agree with TRBD1. The ends lost 4 bases at V and 0 bases at J; junction bases unmatched: 2. Germline V gene sequence: CDR1 SGHTA, CDR2 FQGTGA. This CDR3 spans 14 amino acids. The CDR3 spells CASSSTGTNYGYTF. DNA for the CDR3: TGTGCCAGCAGCTCGACAGGGACTAACTATGGCTACACCTTC.

V is TRBV29-1 and J is TRBJ2-2; 15 bases are a match to TRBD2. Germline V gene sequence: CDR1 SQVTM, CDR2 ANQGSEA. The CDR3 length is 15 residues. With 4 bases clipped from V and 6 bases from J, the junction kept 3 bases outside the gene matches. The CDR3 here is CSVGGTSGRSGELFF. CDR3 nucleotide sequence: TGCAGCGTTGGAGGGACTAGCGGGAGGTCCGGGGAGCTGTTTTTT.

The chain employs TRBV27 and TRBJ2-5, with TRBD2 matching over 12 bases. The ends lost 8 bases at V and 10 bases at J; junction bases unmatched: 14. There are 15 residues in the CDR3. Germline V gene sequence: CDR1 MNHEY, CDR2 SMNVEV (reference sequence). Here the CDR3 reads CASASSGRARADQYF. The CDR3 DNA reads TGTGCCAGCGCCTCTAGCGGGAGGGCCAGGGCAGACCAGTACTTC.

V and J are TRBV5-4 and TRBJ2-1, with D possibly matching TRBD1 (6 bases). CDR1 and CDR2 from the germline V gene are SGHNT and YYREEE (reference sequence). The CDR3 extends over 15 amino acids. With 2 bases removed from V and 0 bases from J, the gap between germline ends came to 9 bases. This CDR3 is CASSLGQSSYNEQFF. DNA of the CDR3: TGTGCCAGCAGCTTAGGACAGAGCTCCTACAATGAGCAGTTCTTC.

The chain has TRBV2 and TRBJ1-2; D possibly corresponds to TRBD1 (5 bases). The CDR3 is 17 residues long. Trimming took 6 bases from V and 1 from J, leaving 21 bases between them. Germline-derived CDR1 and CDR2 are SNHLY and FYNNEI. The CDR3 DNA reads TGTGCCAGCAGAAATCAGGGAGCGGGCCCCAATAACTATGGCTACACCTTC. Its translation is CASRNQGAGPNNYGYTF.

This clone came up a few times. The chain has TRBV28 and TRBJ1-2, with a tentative D call TRBD1 (6 bases). V lost 0 bases and J lost 2, with 13 bases in between. This CDR3 has 16 amino acids. Germline CDR1 reads MDHEN; CDR2 reads SYDVKM. The CDR3, as DNA: TGTGCCAGCAGTTTATGGTCGGGGGGGGCGAACTATGGCTACACCTTC. Its protein is CASSLWSGGANYGYTF.

This clone was counted a few times. The chain uses TRBV6-1 and TRBJ2-3; 10 nucleotides align to TRBD1. Germline CDR1 is MNHNS and CDR2 is SASEGT. Germline trimming cut 6 bases from V and 4 bases from J; bases unmatched to any gene: 7. The CDR3 runs 15 residues. The CDR3 loop is CASRGQGHMADTQYF. DNA of the CDR3: TGTGCCAGCAGGGGACAGGGGCATATGGCAGATACGCAGTATTTT.

This chain links TRBV29-1 with TRBJ2-7, with 10 bases fitting TRBD1. The CDR3 loop spans 13 amino acids. Germline V gives CDR1 SQVTM, CDR2 ANQGSEA. Losses at the gene ends were 3 bases for V and 3 bases for J; bases not matched to a gene: 2. CDR3 sequence (DNA): TGCAGCGTTGAGACAGGGGGCGGCTACGAGCAGTACTTC. Residues: CSVETGGGYEQYF.

The rearrangement links TRBV19 to TRBJ2-1, with 8 bases fitting TRBD1. This CDR3 is built from 12 residues. The V segment lost 7 bases and the J segment 8 bases; nucleotides outside the gene matches: 4. CDR1 LNHDA and CDR2 SQIVND come from the germline V gene (reference sequence). The DNA of the CDR3 is TGTGCCAGTATTGGACAGGGCGATGAGCAGTTCTTC. Protein: CASIGQGDEQFF.

V usage is TRBV28 and J usage is TRBJ1-2; D might be TRBD1 (6 bases). CDR1 MDHEN and CDR2 SYDVKM come from the germline V gene. Between the trimmed V and J ends, which lost 6 bases and 2 bases, there was a span of 10 bases. The CDR3 consists of 13 residues. CDR3: CASRPQGNYGYTF. DNA for the CDR3: TGTGCCAGCAGGCCTCAGGGGAACTATGGCTACACCTTC.

V gene TRBV29-1 combines with J gene TRBJ2-5; TRBD1 matches at 11 bases. V gave up 6 bases and J gave up 5 bases; unmatched junction bases: 5. The germline CDR1 and CDR2 sequences are SQVTM and ANQGSEA. The CDR3 consists of 13 residues. In DNA form, the CDR3 reads TGCAGCGTAGGACAGGGGGCAGTTGAGACCCAGTACTTC. Amino acid sequence: CSVGQGAVETQYF.

The chain is built from TRBV6-5 and TRBJ1-5, with 8 bases identical to TRBD1. CDR3 length: 15 amino acids. The germline gives CDR1 MNHEY, CDR2 SVGAGI. The V and J ends lost 6 bases and 1 base, in that order; junction bases with no gene match: 5. The CDR3 coding sequence is TGTGCCAGCAGACCCGGGACAGGAAGCAATCAGCCCCAGCATTTT. Residues: CASRPGTGSNQPQHF.

The chain employs TRBV19 and TRBJ1-2; TRBD1 matches at 7 bases. This CDR3 spans 13 amino acids. V lost 7 bases, J lost 7 bases, and 9 bases stayed unmatched. Germline lookup yields CDR1 LNHDA and CDR2 SQIVND (reference sequence). The CDR3 region is CASKTTGDSGYTF. The CDR3, as DNA: TGTGCCAGTAAGACCACAGGGGATAGTGGCTACACCTTC.

The chain employs TRBV6-5 and TRBJ1-2; D gene uncertain. The CDR3 extends over 13 amino acids. The V gene's germline CDR1 is MNHEY and CDR2 SVGAGI. V lost 5 bases and J lost 8, with 15 bases in between. CDR3 nucleotides: TGTGCCAGCAGTAGGACTGTAGGAGCGGGCTACACCTTC. Residues: CASSRTVGAGYTF.